This TCR beta chain was captured in a study of tumor and adjacent non-tumor tissue in lung cancer. Overall study: Histology: 11 to 13 adenocarcinoma, a couple of squamous cell carcinoma, 1 small cell lung cancer. Patients were aged roughly 30 to 76, roughly 9 men and 4 to 6 women, stage I to III. Whole-study findings and limits: Normal lung showed higher cumulative top 100 clone frequency than tumor.

This sample's RNA came from whole unsorted tissue. More than 3 cm separated this lung sample from the edge of the tumor. Three rounds of nested PCR, following a modified ARM-PCR protocol, produced the TCRbeta library. TCRdb processed the multiplex PCR reads anew with MiXCR; each CDR3 protein has one entry. The sample consists of 70,000 to 90,000 distinct CDR3 sequences, roughly 80% of them appearing once. To note about this clonotype: What it recognizes is unknown.

The CDR3 extends over 13 amino acids. Germline assignment: CDR1 DFQATT and CDR2 SNEGSKA (reference sequence). With 3 bases removed from V and 4 bases from J, the gap between germline ends came to 10 bases. This rearrangement joins TRBV20-1 to TRBJ1-5; no clear D. The sequenced material came from distant non-tumor lung tissue. The TCR comes from a man aged 60 to 69 with non-small cell lung cancer. CDR3 DNA sequence: TGCAGTGCTAGGTATTCGGAGAATCAGCCCCAGCATTTT. Its translation: CSARYSENQPQHF.